The 7 T cell receptor beta chains below were found in one sample sequenced in a study of beta chain features in type 1 diabetes. Study-wide results and limits: Within each of all four CD4+ subsets, Type 1 diabetes patients had TCRB CDR3s that were moderately but significantly shorter.

cDNA synthesis used the whole RNA isolate, giving expressed TCRB sequences. Only in-frame clones appear in the TCRdb table, and some are missing; sequencing was by immunoSEQ multiplex PCR. The sample lists some 350,000 clones, 8.5% to 10% occurring once. Their specific antigens are unknown. Sequenced: central memory CD4+ T cells from blood. These receptors were taken from a man younger than 40 with type 1 diabetes.

The V call is TRBV18, the J call TRBJ2-6; 8 bases fit TRBD1. After removal of 2 bases from V and 3 bases from J, the junction contained 3 bases not matched to a gene. The CDR3 covers 16 residues. Germline V lookup: CDR1 KGHSH, CDR2 LQKENI. The CDR3 sequence: CASSPNRGSGANVLTF. The CDR3 DNA is TGTGCCAGCTCACCAAACAGGGGGAGTGGGGCCAACGTCCTGACTTTC.

This chain's CDR3 is CASSLEATGYEKLFF. In DNA, the CDR3 is TGCGCCAGCAGCTTGGAGGCGACAGGGTATGAAAAACTGTTTTTT. This chain connects TRBV5-1 to TRBJ1-4; 7 nucleotides align to TRBD1. CDR3 length: 15 residues. Looked up from germline, CDR1 is SGHRS and CDR2 is YFSETQ. The ends lost 0 bases at V and 6 bases at J; junction bases unmatched: 5. Based on the CDR3 plus reference TRBV5-1 and TRBJ1-4, the full variable domain is KAGVTQTPRYLIKTRGQQVTLSCSPISGHRSVSWYQQTPGQGLQFLFEYFSETQRNKGNFPGRFSGRQFSNSRSEMNVSTLELGDSALYLCASSLEATGYEKLFFGSGTQLSVL.

This clone was counted only a few times. The chain joins TRBV6-6 to TRBJ1-1, with 8 nucleotides matching TRBD1. V trimming: 0 bases; J trimming: 8 bases; junction bases outside the gene matches: 5. The CDR3 is 14 residues long. From germline, CDR1 is MNHNY and CDR2 SVGAGI (reference sequence). The CDR3 DNA reads as TGTGCCAGCAGTTACTCCGAAAGGACAGGGGAAGCTTTCTTT. It specifies CASSYSERTGEAFF.

This clone was picked up a small number of times. The rearrangement uses TRBV25-1 and TRBJ2-7; D possibly corresponds to TRBD2 (6 bases). Trimming cost V 2 bases and J 0 bases, with 11 bases left between them. The CDR3 is 15 residues long. Germline assignment: CDR1 MGHDK and CDR2 SYGVNS. The CDR3 protein is CASSEPQGLSYEQYF. As DNA, the CDR3 is TGTGCCAGCAGTGAACCCCAGGGACTCTCCTACGAGCAGTACTTC.

V usage is TRBV7-9 and J usage is TRBJ1-5; no clear D. Trimming took off 6 bases at V and 7 bases at J, with 10 bases between the two ends. The germline CDR1 and CDR2 sequences are SEHNR and FQNEAQ (reference sequence). This CDR3 comprises 12 residues. The CDR3: CASSPLGQPQHF. The CDR3 DNA reads as TGTGCCAGCAGTCCCCTAGGACAGCCCCAGCATTTT.

V is TRBV18 and J is TRBJ2-7; D is unclear. V was shortened by 3 bases and J by 6 bases, with 21 bases between the two germline ends. The germline CDR1 and CDR2 sequences are KGHSH and LQKENI. The CDR3 length is 16 residues. The CDR3 bases are TGTGCCAGCTCACCGCGGAATAGTGCTCCTACCGGCGAGCAGTACTTC. Its protein is CASSPRNSAPTGEQYF.

This clone was seen repeatedly, ten times or more. This rearrangement joins TRBV14 to TRBJ1-3, with TRBD1 matching 7 bases. Germline V gene sequence: CDR1 SGHDN, CDR2 FVKESK. CDR3 length: 18 amino acids. The V gene end was trimmed by 3 bases and the J gene end by 0 bases; junction bases not matched to a gene: 11. The CDR3 region has the DNA TGTGCCAGCAGCCAGAGACCGGGACAGAGACCCTCTGGAAACACCATATATTTT. The encoded protein is CASSQRPGQRPSGNTIYF.